One sample yielded the 20 T cell receptor beta chains listed below, sequenced in a study of regulatory T cells in long-lasting Graves disease. Both iRepertoire HTBI primers and Arm-PCR of CDR3 regions were used to build the TCR beta libraries. Using its own MiXCR run on the multiplex PCR reads, TCRdb lists one record per CDR3 protein. This table has some 400,000 distinct CDR3 sequences, 15% appearing once. Described time point: newly diagnosed GD, antithyroid drugs for less than 3 months. Generation of the TCR library employed RNA extracted from PBMCs. These data are also associated with another study on T cells in Graves' hyperthyroidism and ophthalmopathy.

Sequencing used peripheral blood mononuclear cells (PBMCs), obtained at new diagnosis, from a patient treated with antithyroid drugs. The receptors derive from a woman between 25 and 40 years old with Graves disease.

This clonotype was found a few times. V is TRBV6-7 and J is TRBJ2-7, with 14 bases fitting TRBD2. TRBV6-7 is known as an ORF, though its function is uncertain. This CDR3 spans 18 amino acids. V shed 10 bases and J 3 bases; nucleotides not matched to a gene: 17. This chain's CDR3 is CATTGWGLAGENIYEQYF. The CDR3, as DNA: TGTGCCACCACGGGGTGGGGACTAGCGGGAGAAAACATCTACGAGCAGTACTTC.

This clonotype appeared many times. For the CDR3, the DNA is TGCAGTGCCACCGGGAGTAACTATGGCTACACCTTC. Its translation: CSATGSNYGYTF. This rearrangement joins TRBV20-1 to TRBJ1-2; D unresolved. Germline V gene lookup returns CDR1 DFQATT and CDR2 SNEGSKA (reference sequence). Deletions cut 6 bases from V and 1 base from J, with 9 bases between. The CDR3 has 12 amino acids.

V usage is TRBV29-1 and J usage is TRBJ2-7, with 7 bases identical to TRBD2. In germline, CDR1 is SQVTM, CDR2 ANQGSEA. This CDR3 region has 14 residues. The trim removed 2 bases at V and 0 bases at J, leaving 4 bases unmatched. CDR3 nucleotides: TGCAGCGTTGAAACCCCTAGCGGCTCCTACGAGCAGTACTTC. Translating gives CSVETPSGSYEQYF.

This clonotype was picked up many times. The chain links TRBV19 to TRBJ2-3; D possibly corresponds to TRBD2 (5 bases). The CDR3 loop spans 15 amino acids. Trimming shortened V by 0 bases and J by 2 bases, and 9 bases separated the two germline ends. Germline V gene data show CDR1 as LNHDA and CDR2 as SQIVND (reference sequence). The DNA of the CDR3 is TGTGCCAGTAGTATAGATACGGGAAACACAGATACGCAGTATTTT. Translation gives CASSIDTGNTDTQYF.

The rearrangement uses TRBV2 and TRBJ2-5, with D perhaps matching TRBD2 (7 bases). The CDR3 has 17 amino acids. V gave up 0 bases and J gave up 2 bases, with 16 bases separating them. CDR1 is SNHLY, CDR2 FYNNEI, per germline. Here the CDR3 DNA reads TGTGCCAGCAGTGAAGCGGGGGGGGCTAGCGCGCAAGAGACCCAGTACTTC. It is translated as CASSEAGGASAQETQYF.

The chain joins TRBV20-1 to TRBJ2-5; 7 bases are a match to TRBD1. The V gene end was trimmed by 7 bases and the J gene end by 2 bases; junction bases not matched to a gene: 7. Germline loops: CDR1 DFQATT, CDR2 SNEGSKA (reference sequence). CDR3 length equals 13 residues. In DNA form, the CDR3 reads TGCAGTGTTGAGGACAGGTGGCAAGAGACCCAGTACTTC. This gives the protein CSVEDRWQETQYF.

This clonotype was detected many times. This chain connects TRBV7-2 to TRBJ2-3; D is possibly TRBD2 (7 bases). Looked up from germline, CDR1 is SGHTA and CDR2 is FQGNSA. V was pared by 3 bases and J by 2 bases, with 18 bases between. This CDR3 is built from 17 residues. The CDR3 DNA is TGTGCCAGCAGCTTCCCCGCGCGCGGGGGCCACACAGATACGCAGTATTTT. Amino acid sequence: CASSFPARGGHTDTQYF.

This clonotype appeared many times. This chain uses TRBV5-1 with TRBJ2-2; D unclear. Between the trimmed V and J ends, which lost 2 bases and 2 bases, there was a span of 16 bases. The germline V gene has CDR1 SGHRS and CDR2 YFSETQ. CDR3 length: 17 residues. In DNA, the CDR3 is TGCGCCAGCAGCTTACATTTACCGGGTTCCAACACCGGGGAGCTGTTTTTT. Residues: CASSLHLPGSNTGELFF.

Comments on this clonotype: A read error may account for a junction end that differs from germline. The chain joins TRBV24-1 to TRBJ2-7; D gene unclear. The CDR3 runs 11 residues. CDR1 is KGHDR and CDR2 is SFDVKD in the germline V gene. CDR3 sequence: CATSDLVGYVF. The CDR3 DNA reads TGTGCCACCAGTGATTTGGTGGGGTATGTCTTC.

This clonotype has a count of ten or more. This chain links TRBV6-4 with TRBJ2-2, with TRBD1 matching 8 bases. Trimming took 3 bases from V and 3 from J; bases not matched to a gene: 0. Germline loops: CDR1 MRHNA, CDR2 SNTAGT. The CDR3 is 14 amino acids. The CDR3 is CASSEQGDTGELFF. The CDR3, as DNA: TGTGCCAGCAGTGAACAGGGGGACACCGGGGAGCTGTTTTTT.

At least ten counts were recorded for this clonotype. The chain links TRBV7-2 to TRBJ2-2, with D unresolved. Germline loops: CDR1 SGHTA, CDR2 FQGNSA. The ends were cut back, 5 bases at V and 3 bases at J, with 16 bases in the middle. This CDR3 spans 16 amino acids. The CDR3 nucleotides read TGTGCCAGCAGCGCAAAGGTTGTACTTTACACCGGGGAGCTGTTTTTT. Protein product: CASSAKVVLYTGELFF.

This clonotype was found many times. The chain carries TRBV29-1 and TRBJ2-3; D perhaps matches TRBD2 (6 bases). CDR1 and CDR2 from the germline V gene are SQVTM and ANQGSEA. This CDR3 contains 15 residues. V lost 7 bases, J lost 0 bases, and 17 bases lay in between. In nucleotides, the CDR3 is TGCAGCGGCCTCCAGCGGGTCCTGAGCACAGATACGCAGTATTTT. It is translated as CSGLQRVLSTDTQYF.

This clonotype was counted only a few times. V is TRBV28 and J is TRBJ2-2; D is unclear. Trimming shortened V by 7 bases and J by 3 bases, and 6 bases separated the two germline ends. The CDR3 consists of 12 residues. Germline loops: CDR1 MDHEN, CDR2 SYDVKM. CDR3 sequence (DNA): TGTGCCAGCAACACAGACACCGGGGAGCTGTTTTTT. This gives the protein CASNTDTGELFF.

A few counts support this clonotype. This chain joins TRBV5-1 and TRBJ2-7, with a weak D call TRBD2 (7 bases). This CDR3 region has 15 residues. Germline V gene lookup returns CDR1 SGHRS and CDR2 YFSETQ. Trimming removed 3 bases at V and 0 bases at J, with 13 bases between. CDR3 in amino acids: CASSWAGAPSYEQYF. DNA of the CDR3: TGCGCCAGCAGCTGGGCGGGGGCCCCCTCCTACGAGCAGTACTTC.

The V and J genes are TRBV7-9 and TRBJ1-5; a weak D match, TRBD1 (5 bases). Germline values: CDR1 SEHNR, CDR2 FQNEAQ (reference sequence). V was clipped by 5 bases and J by 1 base, with 15 bases between them. This CDR3 region has 16 residues. This CDR3 reads CASSQMTDGSNQPQHF. As DNA, the CDR3 is TGTGCCAGCAGCCAAATGACAGACGGGAGCAATCAGCCCCAGCATTTT.

This clonotype was seen at least ten times. The chain employs TRBV5-5 and TRBJ2-1; 8 bases are a match to TRBD2. The germline gives CDR1 SGHKS, CDR2 YYEKEE (reference sequence). This CDR3 has 13 amino acids. V lost 4 bases to trimming and J lost 15 bases; unmatched junction nucleotides: 12. CDR3 residues: CASSPGPAGVVFF. The DNA for the CDR3 is TGTGCCAGCAGCCCAGGGCCAGCGGGAGTCGTGTTCTTC.

This clonotype has a count of ten or more. The chain uses TRBV28 and TRBJ2-3, with D possibly being TRBD2 (6 bases). With 3 bases removed from V and 4 bases from J, the gap between germline ends came to 20 bases. Germline values: CDR1 MDHEN, CDR2 SYDVKM. This CDR3 region has 17 residues. The CDR3 nucleotides read TGTGCCAGCAGTTTGTACTACCGACTAGTACGGTCAGATACGCAGTATTTT. This translates into CASSLYYRLVRSDTQYF.

The rearrangement uses TRBV19 and TRBJ1-6; D remains unclear. V was trimmed by 5 bases and J by 0 bases, leaving 14 bases between them. In germline, CDR1 is LNHDA, CDR2 SQIVND (reference sequence). The CDR3 consists of 17 residues. The CDR3 region is CASSPQPLSSYNSPLHF. The CDR3 nucleotides are TGTGCCAGTAGTCCACAGCCGTTGAGCTCCTATAATTCACCCCTCCACTTT.

Concerning this clonotype itself: This may come from a read error, since a much larger clone is one base off. The chain recombines TRBV3-1 with TRBJ2-5; TRBD2 matches 12 bases. The DNA matches TRBJ2-7 better at its end, which makes the J call doubtful. Germline V CDR1 and CDR2: LGHDT, YNNKEL (reference sequence). The CDR3 sequence is 16 residues long. The CDR3 DNA reads TGTGCCAGCAGCCAAGAACCTCGACTAGCGGGAGACGAGCAGTACTTC. This translates into CASSQEPRLAGDEQYF.

This clonotype was picked up many times. The chain employs TRBV6-1 and TRBJ1-2; no clear D. There are 14 residues in the CDR3. Germline assignment: CDR1 MNHNS and CDR2 SASEGT. V shed 5 bases and J shed 4 bases, with 14 bases lying between them. The CDR3 bases are TGTGCCAGCAGTACTACCACTGGACTCTATGGCTACACCTTC. Translation: CASSTTTGLYGYTF.